The 16 T cell receptor beta chains below come from one sample, sequenced in a study of beta chain features in type 1 diabetes. Notes on the study in general: In all four CD4+ subsets, TCRB CDR3 length was significantly, moderately reduced in type 1 diabetes.

What these receptors recognize is not known. What was sequenced were expressed TCRB transcripts, since all of the isolated RNA had been reverse transcribed. Sequencing used immunoSEQ multiplex PCR; TCRdb keeps in-frame clones, though not all of them. The profile covers some 280,000 clones, with 13% to 15% appearing a single time and about 0.017% taken by the ten largest. The sequenced sample consisted of naive CD4+ T cells from blood. The receptors here all came from a man aged 25 to 40 with type 1 diabetes.

This clone was seen a few times. The genes are TRBV30 and TRBJ2-5; 7 positions match TRBD1. Unmatched junction bases numbered 4, after V lost 0 bases and J lost 3 bases. Germline loops: CDR1 GTSNPN, CDR2 SVGIG (reference sequence). CDR3 length: 14 residues. DNA for the CDR3: TGTGCCTGGAGTGTGGGGACAGTCGAAGAGACCCAGTACTTC. This encodes CAWSVGTVEETQYF.

The rearrangement uses TRBV4-2 and TRBJ1-5; 9 nucleotides align to TRBD1. The germline V gene has CDR1 LGHNA and CDR2 YNFKEQ. V lost 5 bases to trimming and J lost 2 bases; unmatched junction nucleotides: 4. The CDR3 covers 15 residues. The CDR3 here is CASSSQGAGNQPQHF. CDR3 coding DNA: TGTGCCAGCAGCTCACAGGGGGCGGGCAATCAGCCCCAGCATTTT.

V and J are TRBV27 and TRBJ1-2; D gene uncertain. CDR1 is MNHEY and CDR2 is SMNVEV in the germline V gene (reference sequence). Trimming took off 6 bases at V and 8 bases at J, with 19 bases between the two ends. The CDR3 length is 14 residues. CDR3 bases: TGTGCCAGCAGCCTCCTCCCCGGGGAGGGCGGCTACACCTTC. This gives the protein CASSLLPGEGGYTF.

This clone was seen only a few times. This chain connects TRBV19 to TRBJ1-5; 7 bases are a match to TRBD1. With 10 bases clipped from V and 10 bases from J, the junction kept 13 bases outside the gene matches. The CDR3 consists of 13 residues. Germline V gene lookup returns CDR1 LNHDA and CDR2 SQIVND (reference sequence). DNA for the CDR3: TGTGCCACGGCGTCCACCTACAGGGGTCCCCAGCATTTT. This sequence encodes CATASTYRGPQHF.

This clone was detected a few times. The V and J genes are TRBV5-1 and TRBJ2-7; perhaps TRBD1 as D (5 bases). The CDR3 is 15 residues long. Germline CDR1 SGHRS, CDR2 YFSETQ. Trimming shortened V by 1 base and J by 0 bases, and 11 bases separated the two germline ends. The CDR3 region is CASSLLRQPSYEQYF. The CDR3, as DNA: TGCGCCAGCAGCTTGTTGAGACAGCCCTCCTACGAGCAGTACTTC.

This chain connects TRBV2 to TRBJ1-4; 7 bases line up with TRBD1. The CDR3 is made up of 14 amino acids. V was clipped by 6 bases and J by 8 bases; unmatched bases: 9. CDR1 is SNHLY and CDR2 is FYNNEI in the germline V gene. CDR3 protein: CASRDDGTAEKLFF. Written as DNA, the CDR3 is TGTGCCAGCAGGGACGACGGGACAGCGGAAAAACTGTTTTTT.

The chain is built from TRBV7-2 and TRBJ1-5; D possibly corresponds to TRBD1 (5 bases). CDR1 is SGHTA, CDR2 FQGNSA, per germline. The CDR3 runs to 13 residues. The ends were cut back, 6 bases at V and 3 bases at J, with 9 bases in the middle. This CDR3 reads CASSRQPNQPQHF. CDR3 DNA sequence: TGTGCCAGCAGTCGACAGCCCAATCAGCCCCAGCATTTT.

In this sample, this clone turned up a few times. The chain combines TRBV27 with TRBJ1-4, with D possibly TRBD1 on 5 matching bases. V lost 6 bases and J 2 bases, leaving 10 bases between the germline ends. The germline CDR1 and CDR2 sequences are MNHEY and SMNVEV (reference sequence). The CDR3 has 14 amino acids. CDR3 DNA sequence: TGTGCCAGCAGCGGTGGGGGGACTAATGAAAAACTGTTTTTT. Its protein is CASSGGGTNEKLFF.

The chain has TRBV6-5 and TRBJ1-2, with D unclear. The length of the CDR3 is 13 residues. Looked up from germline, CDR1 is MNHEY and CDR2 is SVGAGI. The V end was cut by 6 bases, the J end by 2 bases, with 10 bases between. CDR3 DNA: TGTGCCAGCAGCAGCAGGATAAACTATGGCTACACCTTC. Encoded protein: CASSSRINYGYTF.

Only a few counts were recorded for this clone. The identical CDR3 is also encoded by other nucleotide sequences in the sample. The chain recombines TRBV2 with TRBJ2-1; 11 nucleotides agree with TRBD2. The CDR3 is made up of 15 amino acids. The V segment lost 6 bases and the J segment 2 bases; nucleotides outside the gene matches: 3. The germline CDR1 and CDR2 sequences are SNHLY and FYNNEI. The CDR3 loop is CASSPLAGAYNEQFF. In nucleotides, the CDR3 is TGTGCCAGCAGCCCACTAGCGGGAGCCTACAATGAGCAGTTCTTC. Variable domain in full (rest from reference TRBV2 and TRBJ2-1): EPEVTQTPSHQVTQMGQEVILRCVPISNHLYFYWYRQILGQKVEFLVSFYNNEISEKSEIFDDQFSVERPDGSNFTLKIRSTKLEDSAMYFCASSPLAGAYNEQFFGPGTRLTVL.

This clone has just a few counts. The rearrangement uses TRBV29-1 and TRBJ2-5, with 13 bases matching TRBD2. CDR3 length: 16 amino acids. CDR1 is SQVTM, CDR2 ANQGSEA, per germline. V dropped 5 bases and J dropped 1; count of bases not matched to a gene: 7. Written as DNA, the CDR3 is TGCAGCGTTACTAGCGGGAGGGCCAGCCTCCAAGAGACCCAGTACTTC. Amino acids: CSVTSGRASLQETQYF.

The CDR3 loop is CASSPTGQGASGELFF. CDR3 sequence (DNA): TGTGCCAGCAGCCCTACGGGACAGGGGGCCTCCGGGGAGCTGTTTTTT. The chain employs TRBV9 and TRBJ2-2; 12 nucleotides align to TRBD1. Germline CDR1 and CDR2: SGDLS and YYNGEE. V was pared by 4 bases and J by 6 bases, with 7 bases of the junction left unmatched. The CDR3 is 16 amino acids.

This clone was counted between two and nine times. This chain uses TRBV29-1 with TRBJ1-2, with D maybe TRBD1 (5 bases). Trimming stripped 6 bases from V and 8 bases from J, with 22 bases between. Germline V gene sequence: CDR1 SQVTM, CDR2 ANQGSEA. The CDR3 length is 14 residues. CDR3 region: CSVPGLGEAGGYTF. The CDR3 region has the DNA TGCAGCGTGCCGGGACTAGGGGAAGCCGGCGGCTACACCTTC.

The V and J genes are TRBV7-9 and TRBJ2-7, with a possible D match to TRBD2 (6 bases). The CDR3 spans 15 residues. Trimming removed 3 bases from V and 1 base from J, with 13 bases in between. Germline V lookup: CDR1 SEHNR, CDR2 FQNEAQ (reference sequence). DNA of the CDR3: TGTGCCAGCAGCTTGGGAGGTCTTCCGTCCTACGAGCAGTACTTC. Residues: CASSLGGLPSYEQYF.

V and J are TRBV11-2 and TRBJ1-1; weak D call: TRBD1 (5 bases). Trimming stripped 6 bases from V and 1 base from J, with 15 bases between. CDR3 size: 15 residues. From germline, CDR1 is SGHAT and CDR2 FQNNGV. The CDR3 region is CASSSGGAWNTEAFF. The CDR3 nucleotides read TGTGCCAGCAGTAGTGGCGGGGCGTGGAACACTGAAGCTTTCTTT.

The chain uses TRBV20-1 and TRBJ2-7, with TRBD2 as a possible D gene (6 bases). This CDR3 has 11 amino acids. CDR1 is DFQATT and CDR2 is SNEGSKA in the germline V gene (reference sequence). Trimming cost V 6 bases and J 4 bases, with 10 bases left between them. The CDR3 reads CSALSGYEQYF. The DNA of the CDR3 is TGCAGTGCCCTTAGCGGTTACGAGCAGTACTTC.